Below are 30 T cell receptor beta chains sequenced from a single sample in a study of blood T cell repertoires in COVID-19. Only in-frame clones appear in the TCRdb table, and some are missing; sequencing was by immunoSEQ multiplex PCR. The data show over 90,000 clones, more than 80% seen once. Sequenced: peripheral blood. The receptors come from a woman aged 55-70 years with acute or convalescent COVID-19.

The J gene is TRBJ2-7, the V gene TRBV5-1; TRBD2 aligns across 7 bases. J lost 2 bases, V lost 2 bases, and 10 bases had no gene match. Germline CDR1 is SGHRS and CDR2 is YFSETQ. The length of the CDR3 is 16 residues. CDR3 sequence (DNA): TGCGCCAGCAGCTTTGGTGGATGGGCGGGAGCCTACGAGCAGTACTTC. Translating gives CASSFGGWAGAYEQYF.

V is TRBV27 and J is TRBJ2-2; 9 positions match TRBD1. The CDR3 extends over 14 amino acids. The V segment lost 9 bases and the J segment 1 base; nucleotides outside the gene matches: 3. Germline V gives CDR1 MNHEY, CDR2 SMNVEV (reference sequence). The CDR3 is CASSTGGNTGELFF. The CDR3 DNA sequence: TGTGCCAGTTCGACAGGGGGGAACACCGGGGAGCTGTTTTTT.

The chain has TRBV6-5 and TRBJ2-1; TRBD2 matches 11 bases. CDR1 is MNHEY and CDR2 is SVGAGI in the germline V gene. V gave up 6 bases and J gave up 12 bases; unmatched junction bases: 13. The CDR3 covers 15 residues. CDR3 in DNA: TGTGCCAGCAGCCGCACCGACGTAGCGGGAGGGGCGCAGTTCTTC. This sequence encodes CASSRTDVAGGAQFF.

The V and J genes are TRBV18 and TRBJ2-5, with D perhaps matching TRBD1 (6 bases). Trimming shortened V by 6 bases and J by 5 bases, and 10 bases separated the two germline ends. The germline gives CDR1 KGHSH, CDR2 LQKENI. There are 12 residues in the CDR3. The CDR3 sequence is CASSAGVETQYF. The CDR3 DNA sequence: TGTGCCAGCTCTGCAGGGGTCGAGACCCAGTACTTC.

This clone appeared a single time. The V gene is TRBV25-1, the J gene TRBJ2-2; 7 bases agree with TRBD1. Germline CDR1 is MGHDK and CDR2 is SYGVNS. This CDR3 region has 15 residues. J lost 2 bases, V lost 8 bases, and 8 bases had no gene match. The CDR3 nucleotides are TGTGCCAGCGTAAAGACAGGGACCAACACCGGGGAGCTGTTTTTT. Translation: CASVKTGTNTGELFF. Supplemented by reference TRBV25-1 and TRBJ2-2, the full variable domain reads EADIYQTPRYLVIGTGKKITLECSQTMGHDKMYWYQQDPGMELHLIHYSYGVNSTEKGDLSSESTVSRIRTEHFPLTLESARPSHTSQYLCASVKTGTNTGELFFGEGSRLTVL.

The chain is built from TRBV12-5 and TRBJ1-2; D gene ambiguous. With 2 bases removed from V and 4 bases from J, the gap between germline ends came to 5 bases. The germline V gene encodes CDR1 LGHNT and CDR2 FRNRAP. The CDR3 has 12 residues. The CDR3 loop reads CASGLYPYGYTF. For the CDR3, the DNA is TGTGCTAGTGGTTTGTATCCCTATGGCTACACCTTC.

The table lists this clone with a count of one. The CDR3 is CASSLGGGEKLFF. The CDR3, as DNA: TGTGCCAGCAGCTTAGGCGGCGGTGAAAAACTGTTTTTT. V is TRBV7-9 and J is TRBJ1-4; D remains unclear. Germline V CDR1 and CDR2: SEHNR, FQNEAQ (reference sequence). V lost 1 base, J lost 7 bases, and 7 bases lay in between. The CDR3 runs 13 residues.

This clone is a singleton in its sample. J is TRBJ1-3 and V is TRBV7-9, with a weak D call TRBD1 (5 bases). V shed 5 bases and J shed 0 bases, with 17 bases lying between them. The CDR3 runs 17 residues. CDR1 SEHNR and CDR2 FQNEAQ come from the germline V gene (reference sequence). The CDR3 region is CASSPVGGPVSGNTIYF. The CDR3 region has the DNA TGTGCCAGCAGCCCAGTGGGGGGACCCGTCTCTGGAAACACCATATATTTT. Drawing the rest from reference TRBV7-9 and TRBJ1-3, the complete variable domain is DTGVSQNPRHKITKRGQNVTFRCDPISEHNRLYWYRQTLGQGPEFLTYFQNEAQLEKSRLLSDRFSAERPKGSFSTLEIQRTEQGDSAMYLCASSPVGGPVSGNTIYFGEGSWLTVV.

The rearrangement links TRBV5-1 to TRBJ1-2; 7 nucleotides line up with TRBD1. Germline V CDR1 and CDR2: SGHRS, YFSETQ. The CDR3 totals 19 residues. The junction had 19 bases not matched to a gene; V was cut back by 4 bases and J by 1 base. This chain's CDR3 is CASSHLTPGTVEVNYGYTF. The CDR3, as DNA: TGCGCCAGCAGCCACTTAACCCCCGGGACAGTAGAAGTTAACTATGGCTACACCTTC.

This chain uses TRBV5-4 with TRBJ1-1; 7 positions match TRBD1. V gave up 1 base and J gave up 0 bases; unmatched junction bases: 9. CDR3 size: 17 residues. CDR1 is SGHNT, CDR2 YYREEE, per germline (reference sequence). In DNA, the CDR3 is TGTGCCAGCAGCTTGCCAGGGGGTTTAGGGATGAACACTGAAGCTTTCTTT. It is translated as CASSLPGGLGMNTEAFF.

This chain connects TRBV11-3 to TRBJ2-1, with 14 bases lining up with TRBD2. Looked up from germline, CDR1 is SGHNT and CDR2 is YENEEA. CDR3 length: 17 amino acids. Unmatched junction bases numbered 7, after V lost 3 bases and J lost 6 bases. CDR3 DNA sequence: TGTGCCAGCAGCTTGGGGACTAGCGGGAGTTCAGGCAATGAGCAGTTCTTC. Translated, it gives CASSLGTSGSSGNEQFF.

V usage is TRBV5-5 and J usage is TRBJ2-1, with 10 bases identical to TRBD2. The CDR3 loop spans 18 amino acids. Germline lookup yields CDR1 SGHKS and CDR2 YYEKEE (reference sequence). After removal of 7 bases from V and 7 bases from J, the junction contained 20 bases not matched to a gene. As DNA, the CDR3 is TGTGCCAGCTCCTATGTCGGGGGGCCAGCGGGAGGGCATAATGAGCAGTTCTTC. This sequence encodes CASSYVGGPAGGHNEQFF.

This clone has just a few counts. The chain uses TRBV6-2 or TRBV6-3 and TRBJ2-7; 10 bases fit TRBD2. V lost 4 bases and J lost 0; bases outside the gene matches: 6. Germline values: CDR1 MNHEY, CDR2 SVGEGT. There are 16 residues in the CDR3. The CDR3 reads CASSFWTSGSSYEQYF. The CDR3 nucleotides read TGTGCCAGCAGTTTCTGGACTAGCGGCAGCTCCTACGAGCAGTACTTC.

The chain is built from TRBV6-5 and TRBJ1-1; D ambiguous. There are 12 residues in the CDR3. V was trimmed by 7 bases and J by 2 bases, leaving 8 bases between them. The germline V gene encodes CDR1 MNHEY and CDR2 SVGAGI. The CDR3 coding sequence is TGTGCCAGCAAGCTAAGTAACACTGAAGCTTTCTTT. Amino acid sequence: CASKLSNTEAFF.

This chain's CDR3 is CASSPLPIRDTEAFF. In DNA form, the CDR3 reads TGCGCCAGCAGCCCCCTACCAATCAGGGACACTGAAGCTTTCTTT. The genes are TRBV4-1 and TRBJ1-1, with D possibly being TRBD1 (5 bases). The V gene lost 4 bases and the J gene lost 3 bases, with 15 bases spanning the gap. The V gene's germline CDR1 is MGHRA and CDR2 YSYEKL. The length of the CDR3 is 15 residues.

The genes are TRBV14 and TRBJ1-3, with unresolved D. The CDR3 runs to 12 residues. V lost 4 bases and J lost 3, with 4 bases in between. Germline CDR1 and CDR2: SGHDN and FVKESK. The CDR3 spells CASSPNGNTIYF. DNA of the CDR3: TGTGCCAGCAGCCCTAATGGAAACACCATATATTTT. Full variable domain (outside the CDR3, taken from reference TRBV14 and TRBJ1-3): EAGVTQFPSHSVIEKGQTVTLRCDPISGHDNLYWYRRVMGKEIKFLLHFVKESKQDESGMPNNRFLAERTGGTYSTLKVQPAELEDSGVYFCASSPNGNTIYFGEGSWLTVV.

The chain couples TRBV6-5 to TRBJ1-5, with a tentative D call TRBD1 (5 bases). The CDR3 runs 13 residues. V lost 8 bases to trimming and J lost 7 bases, with 15 bases between them. CDR1 and CDR2 (germline): MNHEY, SVGAGI. The chain's CDR3 is CASLGGAGQPQHF. CDR3 nucleotide sequence: TGTGCCAGCCTAGGAGGGGCAGGACAGCCCCAGCATTTT.

This chain connects TRBV5-4 to TRBJ1-1; 7 nucleotides align to TRBD1. V was clipped by 3 bases and J by 0 bases; unmatched bases: 2. This CDR3 is 14 amino acids long. CDR1 SGHNT and CDR2 YYREEE come from the germline V gene (reference sequence). The chain's CDR3 is CASSWDRLNTEAFF. CDR3 DNA: TGTGCCAGCAGCTGGGACAGACTGAACACTGAAGCTTTCTTT.

The V call is TRBV6-5, the J call TRBJ2-7; 12 nucleotides align to TRBD1. After removal of 10 bases from V and 9 bases from J, the junction contained 13 bases not matched to a gene. CDR1 is MNHEY and CDR2 is SVGAGI in the germline V gene. The CDR3 loop spans 14 amino acids. CDR3 sequence reads: CATSPGTGGFRQYF. The CDR3 region has the DNA TGTGCCACCTCCCCCGGGACAGGGGGCTTTCGGCAGTACTTC.

The chain is built from TRBV7-2 and TRBJ1-2; maybe TRBD1 (6 bases). CDR3 length: 14 amino acids. The V and J ends lost 5 bases and 1 base respectively, with 11 bases between them. Germline lookup yields CDR1 SGHTA and CDR2 FQGNSA. The CDR3, as DNA: TGTGCCAGCAGCGCGGACAGATTTAACTATGGCTACACCTTC. The encoded protein is CASSADRFNYGYTF.

The chain recombines TRBV7-9 with TRBJ1-1, with TRBD1 matching 8 bases. The CDR3 is made up of 16 amino acids. Germline loops: CDR1 SEHNR, CDR2 FQNEAQ (reference sequence). V lost 4 bases and J lost 1; bases outside the gene matches: 8. The CDR3 loop is CASSSAGTGKNTEAFF. For the CDR3, the DNA is TGTGCCAGCAGCTCCGCCGGGACAGGAAAGAACACTGAAGCTTTCTTT.

The table lists this clone with a count of one. V usage is TRBV5-1 and J usage is TRBJ1-5, with 11 bases that match TRBD1. Germline CDR1 and CDR2: SGHRS and YFSETQ. Trimming took 4 bases from V and 6 from J; bases not matched to a gene: 3. CDR3 size: 14 residues. In DNA form, the CDR3 reads TGCGCCAGCAGCGAGGGGACAGGGGGTCAGCCCCAGCATTTT. Amino acids: CASSEGTGGQPQHF.

V is TRBV18 and J is TRBJ2-1, with 11 bases matching TRBD2. This CDR3 comprises 15 residues. V shed 1 base and J 5 bases; nucleotides not matched to a gene: 1. CDR1 and CDR2 (germline): KGHSH, LQKENI. The CDR3 DNA reads TGTGCCAGCTCACCACTAGCGGGAGGGAACAATGAGCAGTTCTTC. It is translated as CASSPLAGGNNEQFF.

The J gene is TRBJ1-5, the V gene TRBV4-1; the D is unclear. Germline CDR1 MGHRA, CDR2 YSYEKL. V lost 2 bases and J 5 bases, leaving 10 bases between the germline ends. The CDR3 sequence is 14 residues long. The CDR3 DNA follows: TGCGCCAGCAGCCAATGGGTAAGCGATCAGCCCCAGCATTTT. Translated: CASSQWVSDQPQHF.

This chain links TRBV27 with TRBJ1-6, with 7 nucleotides matching TRBD1. Germline CDR1 is MNHEY and CDR2 is SMNVEV (reference sequence). J was trimmed by 8 bases and V by 2 bases; bases with no gene match: 6. The CDR3 is made up of 15 amino acids. Written as DNA, the CDR3 is TGTGCCAGCAGTTTAACAGGGGTTGGGCATTCACCCCTCCACTTT. Translating gives CASSLTGVGHSPLHF.

The V and J genes are TRBV24-1 and TRBJ2-1, with 9 bases lining up with TRBD1. After removal of 2 bases from V and 6 bases from J, the junction contained 10 bases not matched to a gene. The CDR3 spans 17 residues. Germline V CDR1 and CDR2: KGHDR, SFDVKD. CDR3 sequence: CATSDSFGQGIFNEQFF. In DNA form, the CDR3 reads TGTGCCACCAGTGATTCCTTCGGACAGGGGATATTCAATGAGCAGTTCTTC.

This sequence joins TRBV7-2 and TRBJ2-5; weak D call: TRBD1 (5 bases). Germline V lookup: CDR1 SGHTA, CDR2 FQGNSA. Deletions cut 1 base from V and 4 bases from J, with 10 bases between. The CDR3 is 14 residues long. CDR3 residues: CASSLGRGRETQYF. The CDR3 DNA reads TGTGCCAGCAGCTTAGGAAGGGGTCGAGAGACCCAGTACTTC.

This chain connects TRBV7-9 to TRBJ2-3; 8 bases are shared with TRBD2. V lost 0 bases, J lost 2 bases, and 1 base stayed unmatched. The CDR3 runs to 15 residues. The germline CDR1 and CDR2 sequences are SEHNR and FQNEAQ (reference sequence). This CDR3 is CASSLAAGATDTQYF. The CDR3 coding sequence is TGTGCCAGCAGCTTAGCAGCGGGAGCCACAGATACGCAGTATTTT.

Here the CDR3 reads CASSSGQGQYNEQFF. Written as DNA, the CDR3 is TGTGCCAGCAGCTCCGGACAGGGTCAATACAATGAGCAGTTCTTC. V is TRBV28 and J is TRBJ2-1; 8 bases are shared with TRBD1. Unmatched junction bases numbered 8, after V lost 6 bases and J lost 4 bases. The CDR3 is 15 residues long. The germline V gene encodes CDR1 MDHEN and CDR2 SYDVKM.

This clone was observed a handful of times. The CDR3 region is CAISIAGTSGNEQFF. The CDR3 DNA reads as TGTGCCATCAGTATCGCCGGGACTAGCGGCAATGAGCAGTTCTTC. The J gene is TRBJ2-1, the V gene TRBV10-3; 11 nucleotides match TRBD2. The CDR3 is 15 amino acids. J was trimmed by 6 bases and V by 5 bases; bases with no gene match: 6. The germline V gene encodes CDR1 ENHRY and CDR2 SYGVKD.